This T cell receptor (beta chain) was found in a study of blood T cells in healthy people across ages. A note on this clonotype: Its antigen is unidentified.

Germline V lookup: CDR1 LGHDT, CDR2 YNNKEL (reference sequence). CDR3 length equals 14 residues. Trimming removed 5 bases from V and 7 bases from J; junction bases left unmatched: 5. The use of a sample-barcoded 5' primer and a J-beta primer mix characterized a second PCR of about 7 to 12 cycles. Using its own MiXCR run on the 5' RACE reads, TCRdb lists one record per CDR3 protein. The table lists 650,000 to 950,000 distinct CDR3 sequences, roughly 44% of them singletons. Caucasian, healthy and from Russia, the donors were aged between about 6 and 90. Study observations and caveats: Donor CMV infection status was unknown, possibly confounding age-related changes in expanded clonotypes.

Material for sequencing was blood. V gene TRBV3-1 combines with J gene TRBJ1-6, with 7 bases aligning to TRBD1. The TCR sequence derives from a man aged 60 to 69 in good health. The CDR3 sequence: CASSSGQKNSPLHF. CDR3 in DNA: TGTGCCAGCAGCTCGGGACAGAAAAATTCACCCCTCCACTTT.